This entry concerns a single TCR beta chain. What it binds is not known. Per individual sample, some 10^5 TCR templates were assayed. Measured with immunoSEQ multiplex PCR; TCRdb has only the in-frame clones, and not every one. The profile shows some 100,000 clones, roughly 94% of them singletons. This entry comes from a study of siplizumab effects on memory and regulatory T cells. General study results and limits: Phenotypic classification as naive or memory proved unattainable for roughly 75-97% of proliferating CD4+ or CD8+ clones. Treatment with siplizumab left mappable alloreactive CD4+ clones averaging approximately 69% Treg-derived, compared with 26.9% in controls. Unstimulated subsets captured only a minor fraction of alloreactive clones.

The CDR3 has 15 amino acids. Per the germline V gene, CDR1 is LNHNV and CDR2 is YYDKDF (reference sequence). Deletions cut 4 bases from V and 0 bases from J, with 10 bases between. The receptor comes from a human donor in good health. The V gene is TRBV15, the J gene TRBJ1-3; D gene ambiguous. Sequencing was done on a sample of Tregs sorted from blood. The CDR3 region has the DNA TGTGCCACCAGCAACCATTTCCTCTCTGGAAACACCATATATTTT. Its protein product is CATSNHFLSGNTIYF. Filled out from reference TRBV15 and TRBJ1-3, the complete variable domain reads DAMVIQNPRYQVTQFGKPVTLSCSQTLNHNVMYWYQQKSSQAPKLLFHYYDKDFNNEADTPDNFQSRRPNTSFCFLDIRSPGLGDTAMYLCATSNHFLSGNTIYFGEGSWLTVV.